Presented here are 4 T cell receptor beta chains from one specimen sequenced in a study of regulatory dendritic cells for organ transplantation. The table came from immunoSEQ multiplex PCR; TCRdb's copy has only in-frame clones and leaves some out. Among fewer than 12,000 clones, roughly 70% were seen once, and the ten largest hold under 20%. Source material: memory CD8+ T cells from blood. Subset described: CD45RO+ memory T cells. These receptors all stem from a human donor in good health.

The rearrangement joins TRBV25-1 to TRBJ2-1; unclear D gene. The CDR3 totals 11 residues. The germline V gene has CDR1 MGHDK and CDR2 SYGVNS. The V gene lost 3 bases and the J gene lost 8 bases, with 5 bases spanning the gap. The CDR3 sequence: CASSESYEQFF. DNA of the CDR3: TGTGCCAGCAGTGAGTCGTATGAGCAGTTCTTC.

The chain employs TRBV11-3 and TRBJ2-1; 8 bases map to TRBD2. Germline loops: CDR1 SGHNT, CDR2 YENEEA. This CDR3 contains 14 residues. V was pared by 4 bases and J by 5 bases, with 4 bases of the junction left unmatched. DNA for the CDR3: TGTGCCAGCAGCTCGGAACTAGCGGACAATGAGCAGTTCTTC. It yields the protein CASSSELADNEQFF.

The rearrangement links TRBV6-1 to TRBJ1-2, with TRBD1 matching over 8 bases. Germline V lookup: CDR1 MNHNS, CDR2 SASEGT. Germline trimming cut 0 bases from V and 8 bases from J; bases unmatched to any gene: 8. The CDR3 is 15 residues long. The CDR3 protein is CASSEAETGVLGYTF. CDR3 coding DNA: TGTGCCAGCAGTGAAGCGGAGACAGGGGTCTTAGGCTACACCTTC.

The genes are TRBV18 and TRBJ2-7, with no clear D. Germline lookup yields CDR1 KGHSH and CDR2 LQKENI. The CDR3 has 14 amino acids. V was pared by 2 bases and J by 1 base, with 9 bases between. The CDR3 DNA follows: TGTGCCAGCTCACCAGGAAGCGAGTCCTACGAGCAGTACTTC. Encoded protein: CASSPGSESYEQYF.